The subject of this entry is one T cell receptor (beta chain). The length of the CDR3 is 14 residues. Trimming at V came to 1 base and at J to 5 bases, leaving 2 bases not matched to a gene. CDR1 and CDR2 from the germline V gene are MRHNA and SNTAGT. This entry is derived from a study of blood T cell repertoires in COVID-19. Study-level information: Italy, Spain and the United States were the sources of the convalescent and acute COVID-19 samples. Nucleic acid was either cDNA or gDNA, and it came from T cells, B-cell-depleted T cells, or PBMCs.

Per the original data handling: Estimation of nucleated cell counts relied on the amplification of reference gene primers. Clones were sequenced by immunoSEQ multiplex PCR, and TCRdb holds only the in-frame ones, with some missing. For V, J and clone size, that table is used; D and trimming come from the DNA. In the table there are about 95,000 clones, over 70% of which are singletons. Sequencing used peripheral blood. The TCR sequence derives from an elderly man with active or convalescent COVID-19. The chain combines TRBV6-4 with TRBJ1-2; 9 bases match TRBD1. CDR3 region: CASSDFGQGYGYTF. The CDR3 DNA follows: TGTGCCAGCAGTGACTTTGGACAGGGGTATGGCTACACCTTC.